The rows below give T cell receptor beta chains drawn from one sample of a study of T cells after yellow fever vaccination. Using its own MiXCR run on the 5' RACE reads, TCRdb lists one record per CDR3 protein. The sample includes 250,000 to 300,000 distinct CDR3 sequences, about 5.2% of them seen just once. The sequencing used CD4+ T cells sorted from PBMCs, collected on the day of the yellow fever booster vaccination. These receptors were obtained from a man younger than 30 who received the YFV17D yellow fever vaccine. Both conserved end residues are part of each CDR3. A D gene is named only where the DNA matches it firmly. Size is stated for part of the rows, as once, few or many counts, or as a class when the clone is expanded.

TGCGCCAGCAGCTTGGTGGGGGAAGAGACCCAGTACTTC,CASSLVGEETQYF,many,TRBV5-1,-,TRBJ2-5
TGTGCCAGCAGCCTCGAGGGGGCCAGACGAACATCCGGGGAGCTGTTTTTT,CASSLEGARRTSGELFF,many,TRBV6-2/TRBV6-3,TRBD1,TRBJ2-2
TGTGCCAGCAGCTTATTTGAGCCACAGCTAGCCAAAAACATTCAGTACTTC,CASSLFEPQLAKNIQYF,many,TRBV7-2,-,TRBJ2-4
TGTGCCAGCAGTTATTTAGGACCCTATGAATCGTGGGACGAGCAGTACTTC,CASSYLGPYESWDEQYF,many,TRBV6-2/TRBV6-3,-,TRBJ2-7
TGCGCCAGCAGCTTGGGCCGGGGGAACACTGAAGCTTTCTTT,CASSLGRGNTEAFF,many,TRBV5-1,-,TRBJ1-1
TGTGCCAGCAGCTTATTGGGACTAGAGGATACGCAGTATTTT,CASSLLGLEDTQYF,-,TRBV7-9,TRBD2,TRBJ2-3
TGTGCCAGCAGCGCAGGGGGTAGTAATCCAGATACGCAGTATTTT,CASSAGGSNPDTQYF,few,TRBV5-4,TRBD1,TRBJ2-3
TGTGCCAGCAGCCAGAAGCAACTAGGACGGCAGACCCAGTACTTC,CASSQKQLGRQTQYF,-,TRBV14,-,TRBJ2-5
TGTGCCAGCAGCCTTGGACAGGGTCAACAGCCCCAGCATTTT,CASSLGQGQQPQHF,few,TRBV3-1,TRBD1,TRBJ1-5
TGCAGTGCTAGAGCGGGGGCCGGGGTCGGCTACAATGAGCAGTTCTTC,CSARAGAGVGYNEQFF,few,TRBV20-1,-,TRBJ2-1
TGTGCCAGCAGTTCCCAGTACGAGCAGTACTTC,CASSSQYEQYF,few,TRBV12-3/TRBV12-4,-,TRBJ2-7
TGTGCCAGCAGTTACTCGACCAGTTGGGACACTGAAGCTTTCTTT,CASSYSTSWDTEAFF,few,TRBV6-5,-,TRBJ1-1
TGCAGTGCTAGAGGGGGCGACATCGGAACCGGGGAGCTGTTTTTT,CSARGGDIGTGELFF,many,TRBV20-1,-,TRBJ2-2
TGCGCCAGCAGCCAAGATCGGGGTTGGGGATCCAGGGGGAGGACAGATACGCAGTATTTT,CASSQDRGWGSRGRTDTQYF,few,TRBV4-1,-,TRBJ2-3